This T cell receptor (beta chain) was recorded in a study of cytomegalovirus exposure and HLA in healthy donors. General study points: There were about 160 TCR beta chains listed as cytomegalovirus-associated. The classifier, whose performance was assessed in both the original and validation cohorts, reportedly diagnosed cytomegalovirus status with high specificity and sensitivity.

Here immunoSEQ multiplex PCR was the method, and the copy in TCRdb shows in-frame clones only, minus some. The sample yields about 75,000 clones, over 80% seen once. For this clone: The antigen remains undetermined.

Germline V CDR1 and CDR2: LGHNA, YNFKEQ. CDR3 length: 17 amino acids. Trimming left V 0 bases short and J 0 bases short, with 14 bases between. V and J are TRBV4-2 and TRBJ1-2; no reliable D call. Sequencing was done on a sample of PBMCs. The clonotype was recovered from a young man in good health and CMV-seronegative. CDR3 sequence: CASSQESLRGANYGYTF. DNA of the CDR3: TGTGCCAGCAGCCAAGAGTCCCTGCGGGGAGCTAACTATGGCTACACCTTC.